This entry lists 30 T cell receptor beta chains sequenced from one sample in a study of T-cell reconstitution after alpha-beta-depleted transplantation in children. The TCRbeta library incorporated unique molecular identifiers. TCRdb re-analysed the PCR reads in MiXCR, keeping a single row per CDR3 protein. This sample yields over 550,000 distinct CDR3 sequences, of which over 9.5% are seen a single time; approximately 4.1% belongs to the top ten. The source was PBMCs from the stem cell graft donor, collected from the stem cell graft. The receptors derive from a human donor who donated a stem cell graft to a child with acute myeloid leukemia.

The table lists this clonotype with a few counts. The V call is TRBV20-1, the J call TRBJ2-7; 8 nucleotides align to TRBD2. This CDR3 is 14 amino acids long. The V segment lost 2 bases and the J segment 3 bases; nucleotides outside the gene matches: 6. Germline V gene data show CDR1 as DFQATT and CDR2 as SNEGSKA (reference sequence). CDR3 in amino acids: CSARWGLVLYEQYF. The CDR3 DNA follows: TGCAGTGCTAGATGGGGACTAGTCCTCTACGAGCAGTACTTC.

This rearrangement joins TRBV7-2 to TRBJ2-5, with D perhaps assigned TRBD1 or TRBD2 (6 bases each). The germline V and J ends were trimmed by 2 bases and 2 bases, with 12 bases remaining between them. Germline CDR1 reads SGHTA; CDR2 reads FQGNSA. CDR3 length: 15 residues. CDR3 residues: CASSLPGAGQETQYF. The DNA for the CDR3 is TGTGCCAGCAGCTTACCAGGGGCGGGGCAAGAGACCCAGTACTTC. Using reference TRBV7-2 and TRBJ2-5 for the parts outside the CDR3, the full variable domain is GAGVSQSPSNKVTEKGKDVELRCDPISGHTALYWYRQSLGQGLEFLIYFQGNSAPDKSGLPSDRFSAERTGGSVSTLTIQRTQQEDSAVYLCASSLPGAGQETQYFGPGTRLLVL.

The chain combines TRBV24-1 with TRBJ2-7; D tentatively fits TRBD1 or TRBD2 (6 bases each). Trimming took 4 bases from V and 0 from J, leaving 9 bases between them. This CDR3 is built from 14 residues. Germline V CDR1 and CDR2: KGHDR, SFDVKD. The CDR3 DNA follows: TGTGCCACCAGTGAAGGGGGGAGCTCCTACGAGCAGTACTTC. As protein: CATSEGGSSYEQYF.

This clonotype was counted between two and nine times. As DNA, the CDR3 is TGTGCCACTCAACTAGCGGGAGGGTCAGATACGCAGTATTTT. Protein: CATQLAGGSDTQYF. The chain joins TRBV10-3 to TRBJ2-3; TRBD2 matches at 13 bases. The J segment lost 4 bases and the V segment lost 10 bases, leaving 5 bases of the junction unmatched. Germline V CDR1 and CDR2: ENHRY, SYGVKD. The length of the CDR3 is 14 residues.

This clonotype turned up a few times. The chain has TRBV28 and TRBJ2-2; no clear D. V dropped 6 bases and J dropped 0 bases, with 8 bases sitting between them. The CDR3 loop spans 14 amino acids. The germline CDR1 and CDR2 sequences are MDHEN and SYDVKM. The CDR3 coding sequence is TGTGCCAGCAGCACCATCGCGAACACCGGGGAGCTGTTTTTT. Its translation: CASSTIANTGELFF.

This clonotype appeared many times. The chain joins TRBV7-8 to TRBJ2-7; a weak D match, TRBD2 (5 bases). Germline V CDR1 and CDR2: SGHVS, FQNEAQ. The V gene lost 7 bases and the J gene lost 5 bases, with 12 bases spanning the gap. The CDR3 runs 12 residues. CDR3 DNA sequence: TGTGCCAGCACCCTATCCGGGGACGAGCAGTACTTC. Translated, it gives CASTLSGDEQYF.

This clonotype was counted many times. The V and J genes are TRBV29-1 and TRBJ1-2; D perhaps matches TRBD1 (6 bases). This CDR3 comprises 11 residues. Germline V lookup: CDR1 SQVTM, CDR2 ANQGSEA. V was clipped by 6 bases and J by 4 bases, with 9 bases between them. The CDR3 region is CSVRGGYGYTF. For the CDR3, the DNA is TGCAGCGTCAGGGGTGGCTATGGCTACACCTTC.

V usage is TRBV20-1 and J usage is TRBJ2-7; D remains ambiguous. V was clipped by 5 bases and J by 0 bases, with 11 bases between them. Per germline, CDR1 DFQATT and CDR2 SNEGSKA (reference sequence). CDR3 length equals 13 residues. DNA for the CDR3: TGCAGTGCTCCCAGTCGCAGCTCCTACGAGCAGTACTTC. It is translated as CSAPSRSSYEQYF.

The chain couples TRBV9 to TRBJ2-3; D unclear. CDR3 length equals 14 residues. V shed 4 bases and J shed 0 bases, with 9 bases lying between them. In germline, CDR1 is SGDLS, CDR2 YYNGEE. CDR3 loop: CASSIGLSTDTQYF. DNA for the CDR3: TGTGCCAGCAGCATAGGGCTCAGCACAGATACGCAGTATTTT.

The V and J genes are TRBV5-1 and TRBJ2-5; 11 bases fit TRBD1. CDR1 SGHRS and CDR2 YFSETQ come from the germline V gene. The CDR3 has 15 residues. J was trimmed by 2 bases and V by 2 bases; bases with no gene match: 2. The CDR3 reads CASSFGTGGQETQYF. CDR3 sequence (DNA): TGCGCCAGCAGCTTCGGGACAGGGGGACAAGAGACCCAGTACTTC.

This clonotype was detected only a few times. CDR3 DNA: TGTGCCAGCAGTAATACTCCGGGACGGAACACCGGGGAGCTGTTTTTT. Its protein product is CASSNTPGRNTGELFF. The chain uses TRBV5-5 and TRBJ2-2; D possibly uses TRBD1 or TRBD2 (5 bases each). This CDR3 spans 16 amino acids. V was cut by 5 bases and J by 1 base, with 15 bases left in between. Germline lookup yields CDR1 SGHKS and CDR2 YYEKEE (reference sequence).

V is TRBV29-1 and J is TRBJ2-7; D could derive from TRBD1 or TRBD2 (5 bases each). The germline V and J ends were trimmed by 2 bases and 3 bases, with 11 bases remaining between them. CDR3 length: 13 amino acids. CDR1 SQVTM and CDR2 ANQGSEA come from the germline V gene. The CDR3 loop reads CSVEFGTRYEQYF. Here the CDR3 DNA reads TGCAGCGTTGAATTTGGGACCCGCTACGAGCAGTACTTC.

The V and J genes are TRBV14 and TRBJ2-7, with D perhaps matching TRBD1 (5 bases). The CDR3 extends over 14 amino acids. V was trimmed by 3 bases and J by 3 bases, leaving 12 bases between them. Per germline, CDR1 SGHDN and CDR2 FVKESK. The CDR3 nucleotides read TGTGCCAGCAGCCAGGGGCAGATGCACTACGAGCAGTACTTC. This sequence encodes CASSQGQMHYEQYF.

The chain links TRBV18 to TRBJ2-7; TRBD1 aligns across 10 bases. Per the germline V gene, CDR1 is KGHSH and CDR2 is LQKENI. The V segment lost 2 bases and the J segment 0 bases; nucleotides outside the gene matches: 7. The CDR3 consists of 17 residues. The CDR3, as DNA: TGTGCCAGCTCACCATTACCGGGACAGGGGAGCTCCTACGAGCAGTACTTC. Translation gives CASSPLPGQGSSYEQYF. The whole variable domain, filled in from reference TRBV18 and TRBJ2-7, reads NAGVMQNPRHLVRRRGQEARLRCSPMKGHSHVYWYRQLPEEGLKFMVYLQKENIIDESGMPKERFSAEFPKEGPSILRIQQVVRGDSAAYFCASSPLPGQGSSYEQYFGPGTRLTVT.

This clonotype was observed a few times. The chain couples TRBV2 to TRBJ1-5; no clear D. Per germline, CDR1 SNHLY and CDR2 FYNNEI. Trimming removed 5 bases from V and 6 bases from J, with 14 bases in between. The CDR3 has 14 amino acids. This CDR3 is CASSLAGSGQPQHF. CDR3 coding DNA: TGTGCCAGCAGTCTAGCGGGGTCGGGTCAGCCCCAGCATTTT.

In this sample, this clonotype turned up many times. The V gene is TRBV20-1, the J gene TRBJ2-3, with 10 bases that match TRBD2. The V segment lost 3 bases and the J segment 0 bases; nucleotides outside the gene matches: 9. The germline V gene encodes CDR1 DFQATT and CDR2 SNEGSKA (reference sequence). This CDR3 spans 17 amino acids. The CDR3 sequence: CSASGTSDYPSTDTQYF. CDR3 in DNA: TGCAGTGCTAGTGGGACTAGCGACTACCCTAGCACAGATACGCAGTATTTT.

In this sample, this clonotype turned up a few times. This sequence joins TRBV29-1 and TRBJ2-5, with D perhaps matching TRBD1 or TRBD2 (6 bases each). With 8 bases removed from V and 5 bases from J, the gap between germline ends came to 15 bases. The CDR3 consists of 12 residues. Germline CDR1 reads SQVTM; CDR2 reads ANQGSEA. The CDR3 DNA reads as TGCAGCTGTTGGGGGGCGACGGAGACCCAGTACTTC. It specifies CSCWGATETQYF. Supplemented by reference TRBV29-1 and TRBJ2-5, the full variable domain reads SAVISQKPSRDICQRGTSLTIQCQVDSQVTMMFWYRQQPGQSLTLIATANQGSEATYESGFVIDKFPISRPNLTFSTLTVSNMSPEDSSIYLCSCWGATETQYFGPGTRLLVL.

This clonotype was counted at least ten times. This chain uses TRBV6-5 with TRBJ2-2; 12 nucleotides match TRBD2. The J segment lost 0 bases and the V segment lost 6 bases, leaving 5 bases of the junction unmatched. The CDR3 is 17 residues long. Germline CDR1 reads MNHEY; CDR2 reads SVGAGI. CDR3 amino acids: CASRGTSGPSNTGELFF. The CDR3 DNA follows: TGTGCCAGCAGAGGGACTAGCGGGCCTTCGAACACCGGGGAGCTGTTTTTT.

V and J are TRBV29-1 and TRBJ1-3; D call uncertain. The V gene's germline CDR1 is SQVTM and CDR2 ANQGSEA. V was clipped by 7 bases and J by 4 bases, with 17 bases between them. The CDR3 totals 14 residues. The DNA of the CDR3 is TGCAGCGCCTGGCCAATAGAGGCGGGAAACACCATATATTTT. Protein sequence: CSAWPIEAGNTIYF.

This clonotype was counted between two and nine times. The DNA for the CDR3 is TGCGCCAGCAGCGAAGGGCTGGGCCAAGAGACCCAGTACTTC. It encodes CASSEGLGQETQYF. This chain uses TRBV4-3 with TRBJ2-5; no reliable D call. Germline lookup yields CDR1 LGHNA and CDR2 YSLEER. The V gene lost 5 bases and the J gene lost 1 base, with 11 bases spanning the gap. The CDR3 spans 14 residues.

The V and J genes are TRBV20-1 and TRBJ2-1; 8 positions agree with TRBD2. The CDR3 has 16 amino acids. Germline lookup yields CDR1 DFQATT and CDR2 SNEGSKA (reference sequence). With 1 base clipped from V and 1 base from J, the junction kept 6 bases outside the gene matches. The CDR3 sequence: CSARASGSHSYNEQFF. Written as DNA, the CDR3 is TGCAGTGCTAGAGCAAGCGGGAGTCATTCCTACAATGAGCAGTTCTTC.

This clonotype has a handful of counts. CDR3: CASSQDGLAISGANVLTF. CDR3 in DNA: TGTGCCAGCAGCCAAGATGGGCTAGCTATCTCTGGGGCCAACGTCCTGACTTTC. J is TRBJ2-6 and V is TRBV3-1, with D possibly TRBD2 on 5 matching bases. V lost 0 bases and J lost 0, with 12 bases in between. The germline CDR1 and CDR2 sequences are LGHDT and YNNKEL (reference sequence). The CDR3 has 18 residues.

The table lists this clonotype with many counts. The chain employs TRBV4-2 and TRBJ1-5; D uncertain. Germline lookup yields CDR1 LGHNA and CDR2 YNFKEQ. V dropped 2 bases and J dropped 1 base, with 9 bases sitting between them. This CDR3 has 15 amino acids. CDR3 residues: CASSQRLQSNQPQHF. The CDR3 nucleotides are TGTGCCAGCAGCCAACGACTCCAGAGCAATCAGCCCCAGCATTTT.

This clonotype was seen many times. This chain connects TRBV28 to TRBJ1-5; D is uncertain. In germline, CDR1 is MDHEN, CDR2 SYDVKM. The CDR3 consists of 15 residues. The V gene lost 4 bases and the J gene lost 0 bases, with 10 bases spanning the gap. In nucleotides, the CDR3 is TGTGCCAGCAGTTCACACCAGGCTAGCAATCAGCCCCAGCATTTT. This translates into CASSSHQASNQPQHF.

This clonotype was seen ten or more times. J is TRBJ2-7 and V is TRBV20-1, with 7 bases fitting TRBD2. The germline V gene encodes CDR1 DFQATT and CDR2 SNEGSKA (reference sequence). J lost 5 bases, V lost 7 bases, and 5 bases had no gene match. The CDR3 length is 11 residues. Here the CDR3 reads CSVAGVNEQYF. The CDR3, as DNA: TGCAGTGTGGCGGGAGTAAACGAGCAGTACTTC.

The chain recombines TRBV6-5 with TRBJ2-1; no definite D call. V lost 2 bases, J lost 7 bases, and 12 bases lay in between. This CDR3 comprises 14 residues. Germline V lookup: CDR1 MNHEY, CDR2 SVGAGI. DNA of the CDR3: TGTGCCAGCAGTTACGATGTTGGTCGGAATGAGCAGTTCTTC. Protein: CASSYDVGRNEQFF.

The table lists this clonotype with many counts. V gene TRBV12-3 or TRBV12-4 combines with J gene TRBJ2-5, with 10 bases identical to TRBD1. CDR3 size: 14 residues. Losses at the gene ends were 7 bases for V and 5 bases for J; bases not matched to a gene: 7. The CDR3: CASTRDRGEETQYF. CDR3 in DNA: TGTGCCAGCACACGGGACAGGGGAGAGGAGACCCAGTACTTC.

This chain joins TRBV20-1 and TRBJ2-7; 13 bases are a match to TRBD2. Germline values: CDR1 DFQATT, CDR2 SNEGSKA (reference sequence). The CDR3 extends over 13 amino acids. The V segment lost 5 bases and the J segment 9 bases; nucleotides outside the gene matches: 7. The DNA of the CDR3 is TGCAGTGCTGGGACTAGCGGGACCGAACGGCAGTACTTC. Its protein product is CSAGTSGTERQYF.

The chain couples TRBV4-3 to TRBJ1-1, with TRBD1 as a possible D gene (5 bases). The CDR3 loop spans 15 amino acids. Trimming shortened V by 1 base and J by 1 base, and 10 bases separated the two germline ends. The germline CDR1 and CDR2 sequences are LGHNA and YSLEER. The DNA of the CDR3 is TGCGCCAGCAGCCAAGGAGGGGCAGGGAACACTGAAGCTTTCTTT. It codes for CASSQGGAGNTEAFF.

This clonotype was counted between two and nine times. The V and J genes are TRBV6-6 and TRBJ2-1; D is ambiguous. This CDR3 comprises 11 residues. Germline V gene sequence: CDR1 MNHNY, CDR2 SVGAGI (reference sequence). Between the trimmed V and J ends, which lost 7 bases and 5 bases, there was a span of 6 bases. The chain's CDR3 is CASTVNNEQFF. In nucleotides, the CDR3 is TGTGCCAGCACCGTCAACAATGAGCAGTTCTTC.